This T cell receptor (beta chain) was profiled in a study of vaccination and CD4 T cells after COVID-19. Study information: Participants got two doses of BNT162b2 or mRNA-1273 vaccine. The control cultures got either a CEFX pool, an HIV-1 Nef pool, or no peptide at all.

Described treatment: roughly ten-day PBMC culture with coronavirus spike peptide pools or control peptides (ViraFEST assay). Cell culture was performed with roughly 1.8 million PBMCs per well in the presence of about 9.3 IU/ml IL-2 and about 9.4 ug/ml peptide pools. This clonotype was seen a handful of times. The antigen is not known. The CDR3 ends on some other residue instead of the conserved phenylalanine or tryptophan, so this is likely a read error. Cultured CD4+ T cells had their DNA profiled by the Oncomine TCR Beta short-read assay. TCRdb re-called the PCR reads through MiXCR, storing one row per CDR3 protein. The top ten hold more than 6.5% of the sample, which has approximately 20,000 distinct CDR3 sequences, 70% seen once. Overall study findings and caveats: Median about 86% of reactive clones detected in convalescent patients emerged only post-vaccination.

The germline V gene has CDR1 MNHNS and CDR2 SASEGT. After removal of 10 bases from V and 11 bases from J, the junction contained 14 bases not matched to a gene. This CDR3 is 13 amino acids long. The chain employs TRBV6-1 and TRBJ1-1; the match to TRBD1 covers 9 bases. The TCR sequence derives from a human donor who had recovered from COVID-19. Sequencing input: CD4+ T cells from blood, cultured in vitro. CDR3 bases: TGTGCCACGTCCCATAGACAGGGGGACGGGGCTTTCTCT. Amino acids: CATSHRQGDGAFS.